A selection of T cell receptor beta chains follows, all from one sample in a study of blood T cell repertoires in COVID-19. Assay used: immunoSEQ multiplex PCR; TCRdb lists only in-frame clones, some missing. This table has some 300,000 clones, more than 70% appearing once. Sample: peripheral blood. These TCRs come from a woman younger than 45 who had recovered from COVID-19. CDR3s include the opening cysteine and the closing phenylalanine or tryptophan.

length	V	J	CDR3
14	TRBV24-1	TRBJ1-2	CATSKKQGIYGYTF
14	TRBV2	TRBJ1-5	CASSQTGRDQPQHF
15	TRBV3-1/TRBV3-2	TRBJ1-2	CASSSRTGVDYGYTF
14	TRBV7-9	TRBJ1-4	CASSGQGYDEKLFF
14	TRBV10-2	TRBJ2-7	CASSDGGVGFEQYF
18	TRBV9	TRBJ2-6	CASSVRDSGSSGANVLTF
15	TRBV7-4	TRBJ1-5	CASSLGQGVNQPQHF
14	TRBV14	TRBJ1-6	CASSQQVYNSPLHF
13	TRBV30	TRBJ2-7	CAWSVRTSYEQYF
14	TRBV11-2	TRBJ1-4	CASSTGQGGEKLFF
11	TRBV5-4	TRBJ1-1	CASRGGTEAFF
14	TRBV15	TRBJ2-7	CATSRGTGRDEQYF
13	TRBV28	TRBJ2-1	CASSGTPNNEQFF
15	TRBV18	TRBJ1-5	CASSPGTGNNQPQHF
13	TRBV28	TRBJ1-3	CATRQGAEDTIYF
16	TRBV24-1	TRBJ1-4	CATSDTTGTGYEKLFF
15	TRBV5-4	TRBJ1-4	CASSLKGQGGEKLFF
10	TRBV19	TRBJ2-1	CSVGVNEQFF
15	TRBV29-1	TRBJ2-2	CSVLPQGRGTGELFF
13	TRBV10-3	TRBJ1-2	CATGQDRDQGYTF
15	TRBV28	TRBJ1-2	CASSPPGQGTGRCTF
15	TRBV9	TRBJ2-2	CASSLRGVNTGELFF
14	TRBV7-2	TRBJ2-3	CASSISGYTDTQYF
14	TRBV2	TRBJ2-2	CASSVISGTGELFF